The 8 T cell receptor beta chains below were found in one sample sequenced in a study of blood T cells in healthy people across ages. Then a second PCR, running about 7 to 11 cycles, was carried out with a sample-barcoded 5' primer and a J-beta primer mix. TCRdb re-derived calls from the 5' RACE reads in MiXCR, one entry per CDR3 protein. The sample holds over 1,300,000 distinct CDR3 sequences, 59% seen once. Sequencing was done on a sample of blood. These receptors originate from a man younger than 35 in good health.

V gene TRBV6-1 combines with J gene TRBJ1-1; 8 bases are shared with TRBD1. The CDR3 consists of 16 residues. From germline, CDR1 is MNHNS and CDR2 SASEGT. Germline trimming cut 2 bases from V and 3 bases from J; bases unmatched to any gene: 8. CDR3 sequence reads: CASSEWLGQAYTEAFF. The CDR3 bases are TGTGCCAGCAGTGAATGGTTGGGACAGGCCTACACTGAAGCTTTCTTT.

The V gene is TRBV13, the J gene TRBJ2-3; D not resolved. The CDR3 runs 13 residues. V lost 5 bases and J lost 5, with 11 bases in between. The germline V gene has CDR1 PRHDT and CDR2 FYEKMQ (reference sequence). Here the CDR3 reads CASSRDGLDTQYF. CDR3 DNA sequence: TGTGCCAGCAGCCGCGATGGTCTAGATACGCAGTATTTT.

This chain connects TRBV20-1 to TRBJ2-5; the D gene could be TRBD1 or TRBD2 (5 bases each). Germline V gene sequence: CDR1 DFQATT, CDR2 SNEGSKA (reference sequence). This CDR3 is built from 14 residues. Trimming removed 6 bases from V and 1 base from J, with 15 bases in between. In nucleotides, the CDR3 is TGCAGTGCCGGAATTCCGGGACGCCAAGAGACCCAGTACTTC. This gives the protein CSAGIPGRQETQYF.

The V and J genes are TRBV4-1 and TRBJ1-2; D is unclear. The CDR3 totals 14 residues. Trimming took off 0 bases at V and 6 bases at J, with 11 bases between the two ends. Germline assignment: CDR1 MGHRA and CDR2 YSYEKL. Written as DNA, the CDR3 is TGCGCCAGCAGCCAAGAGGCTAGTCTGAATGGCTACACCTTC. This gives the protein CASSQEASLNGYTF.

The chain carries TRBV20-1 and TRBJ2-3; 12 nucleotides match TRBD2. CDR1 is DFQATT and CDR2 is SNEGSKA in the germline V gene (reference sequence). This CDR3 region has 13 residues. The ends lost 7 bases at V and 5 bases at J; junction bases unmatched: 4. DNA of the CDR3: TGCAGTGTCCCACTAGCGGGGGGAGATACGCAGTATTTT. Its translation: CSVPLAGGDTQYF.

The V and J genes are TRBV6-5 and TRBJ2-1, with TRBD1 matching over 9 bases. The CDR3 covers 15 residues. The ends lost 6 bases at V and 5 bases at J; junction bases unmatched: 8. From germline, CDR1 is MNHEY and CDR2 SVGAGI. The CDR3 sequence: CASRSDRGSDNEQFF. CDR3 in DNA: TGTGCCAGCAGATCCGACAGGGGGAGTGACAATGAGCAGTTCTTC.

The CDR3 sequence is CASSQTRGRGETQYF. In DNA, the CDR3 is TGCGCCAGCAGCCAAACCAGGGGGCGGGGAGAGACCCAGTACTTC. The rearrangement links TRBV4-1 to TRBJ2-7, with 8 bases aligning to TRBD1. The DNA end is more similar to TRBJ2-5, so the J call may be wrong. The CDR3 spans 15 residues. CDR1 is MGHRA, CDR2 YSYEKL, per germline.

The gene calls are TRBV7-8 and TRBJ1-1, with a possible D match to TRBD1 (5 bases). There are 14 residues in the CDR3. Trimming stripped 5 bases from V and 4 bases from J, with 14 bases between. CDR1 SGHVS and CDR2 FQNEAQ come from the germline V gene. CDR3 coding DNA: TGTGCCAGCAGCGTAGGGGCAGGGTCCACTGAAGCTTTCTTT. Its translation is CASSVGAGSTEAFF.